This TCR beta chain was profiled in a study of shared clonotypes between healthy human individuals. The CDR3 has 15 residues. Between the trimmed V and J ends, which lost 0 bases and 7 bases, there was a span of 16 bases. Germline loops: CDR1 SQVTM, CDR2 ANQGSEA. Clones were sequenced by immunoSEQ multiplex PCR, and TCRdb holds only the in-frame ones, with some missing. The sample includes about 820,000 clones, roughly 92% of them seen just once. Naive CD8 cells comprised CD45RO-negative, CCR7-positively selected cells, excluding terminally differentiated effector memory CD45RA+ cells. The rearrangement uses TRBV29-1 and TRBJ2-1; maybe TRBD1 (6 bases). This TCR came from a man aged 25-40 years in good health. The material sequenced was naive CD8+ T cells sorted from blood. The CDR3: CSVEDPRTESNEQFF. Written as DNA, the CDR3 is TGCAGCGTTGAAGACCCCAGGACAGAATCAAATGAGCAGTTCTTC.